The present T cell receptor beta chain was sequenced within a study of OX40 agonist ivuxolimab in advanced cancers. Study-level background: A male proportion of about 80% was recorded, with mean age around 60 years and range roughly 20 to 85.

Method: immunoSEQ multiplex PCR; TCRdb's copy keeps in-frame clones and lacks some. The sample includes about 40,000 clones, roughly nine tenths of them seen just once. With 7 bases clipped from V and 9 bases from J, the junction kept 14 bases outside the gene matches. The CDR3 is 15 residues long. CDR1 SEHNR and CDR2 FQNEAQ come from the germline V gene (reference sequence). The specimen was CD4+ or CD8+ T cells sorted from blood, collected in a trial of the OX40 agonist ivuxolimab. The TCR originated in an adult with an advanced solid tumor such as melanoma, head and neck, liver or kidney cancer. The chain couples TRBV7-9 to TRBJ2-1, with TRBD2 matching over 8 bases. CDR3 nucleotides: TGTGCCAGCACCCAGATTCTTAGCGGGGCGGCTGAGCAGTTCTTC. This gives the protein CASTQILSGAAEQFF. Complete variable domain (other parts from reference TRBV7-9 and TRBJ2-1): DTGVSQNPRHKITKRGQNVTFRCDPISEHNRLYWYRQTLGQGPEFLTYFQNEAQLEKSRLLSDRFSAERPKGSFSTLEIQRTEQGDSAMYLCASTQILSGAAEQFFGPGTRLTVL.